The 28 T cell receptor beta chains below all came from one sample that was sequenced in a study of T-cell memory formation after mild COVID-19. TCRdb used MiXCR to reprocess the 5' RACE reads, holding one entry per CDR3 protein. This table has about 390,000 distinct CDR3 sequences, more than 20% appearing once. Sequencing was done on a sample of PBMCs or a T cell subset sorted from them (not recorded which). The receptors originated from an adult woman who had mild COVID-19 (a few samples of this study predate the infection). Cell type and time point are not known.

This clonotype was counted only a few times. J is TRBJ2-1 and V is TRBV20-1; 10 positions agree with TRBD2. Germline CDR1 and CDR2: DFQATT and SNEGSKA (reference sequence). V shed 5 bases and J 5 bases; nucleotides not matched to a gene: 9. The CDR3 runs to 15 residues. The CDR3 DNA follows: TGCAGTGCTCCCACGGCCCTAGCGGGGGACAATGAGCAGTTCTTC. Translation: CSAPTALAGDNEQFF.

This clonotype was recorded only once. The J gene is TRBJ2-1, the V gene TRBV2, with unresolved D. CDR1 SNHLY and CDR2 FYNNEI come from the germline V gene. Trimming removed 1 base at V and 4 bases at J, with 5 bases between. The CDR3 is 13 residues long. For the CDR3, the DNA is TGTGCCAGCAGTGAAGGGGGTTACAATGAGCAGTTCTTC. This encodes CASSEGGYNEQFF.

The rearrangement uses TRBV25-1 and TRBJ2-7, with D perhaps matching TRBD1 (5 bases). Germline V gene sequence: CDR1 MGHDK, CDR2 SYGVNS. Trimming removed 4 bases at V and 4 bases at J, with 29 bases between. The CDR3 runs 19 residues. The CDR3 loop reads CASSATQGSPSPPGYEQYF. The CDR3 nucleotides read TGTGCCAGCAGTGCCACGCAGGGATCCCCCTCTCCCCCAGGGTACGAGCAGTACTTC.

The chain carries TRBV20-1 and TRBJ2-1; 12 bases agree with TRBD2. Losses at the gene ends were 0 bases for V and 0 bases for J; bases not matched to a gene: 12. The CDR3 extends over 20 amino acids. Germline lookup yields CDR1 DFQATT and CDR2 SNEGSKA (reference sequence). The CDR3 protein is CSARDSFGLAGRLSYNEQFF. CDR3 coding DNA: TGCAGTGCTAGAGATTCATTCGGACTAGCGGGACGTCTCTCCTACAATGAGCAGTTCTTC.

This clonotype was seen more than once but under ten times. The CDR3 region is CASSPRLLAVSSGANVLTF. In DNA, the CDR3 is TGTGCCAGCAGCCCGCGACTGCTAGCGGTTAGCTCTGGGGCCAACGTCCTGACTTTC. The V gene is TRBV2, the J gene TRBJ2-6; TRBD2 matches at 7 bases. The CDR3 loop spans 19 amino acids. V lost 6 bases to trimming and J lost 0 bases; unmatched junction nucleotides: 14. Germline V gives CDR1 SNHLY, CDR2 FYNNEI. The variable domain in full, with the rest retrieved from reference TRBV2 and TRBJ2-6, is EPEVTQTPSHQVTQMGQEVILRCVPISNHLYFYWYRQILGQKVEFLVSFYNNEISEKSEIFDDQFSVERPDGSNFTLKIRSTKLEDSAMYFCASSPRLLAVSSGANVLTFGAGSRLTVL.

CDR3 sequence (DNA): TGTGCCAGCAGCTCCCGTTGGGGCGCGGGCACTGAAGCTTTCTTT. Translation: CASSSRWGAGTEAFF. The rearrangement joins TRBV7-9 to TRBJ1-1; perhaps TRBD1 as D (5 bases). The V gene lost 4 bases and the J gene lost 4 bases, with 16 bases spanning the gap. CDR3 size: 15 residues. CDR1 and CDR2 (germline): SEHNR, FQNEAQ (reference sequence).

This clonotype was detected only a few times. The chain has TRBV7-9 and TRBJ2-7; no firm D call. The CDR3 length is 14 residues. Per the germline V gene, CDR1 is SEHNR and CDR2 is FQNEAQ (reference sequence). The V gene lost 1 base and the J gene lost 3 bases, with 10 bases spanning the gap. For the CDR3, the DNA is TGTGCCAGCAGCTTAGGGCAGGCGATCTACGAGCAGTACTTC. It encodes CASSLGQAIYEQYF.

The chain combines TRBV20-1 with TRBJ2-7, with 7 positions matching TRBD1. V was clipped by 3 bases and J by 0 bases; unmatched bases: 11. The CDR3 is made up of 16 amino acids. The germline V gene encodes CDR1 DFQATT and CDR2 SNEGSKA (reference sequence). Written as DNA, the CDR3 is TGCAGTGCTAGGAATCCTACAGGGGATAGCTCCTACGAGCAGTACTTC. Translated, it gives CSARNPTGDSSYEQYF.

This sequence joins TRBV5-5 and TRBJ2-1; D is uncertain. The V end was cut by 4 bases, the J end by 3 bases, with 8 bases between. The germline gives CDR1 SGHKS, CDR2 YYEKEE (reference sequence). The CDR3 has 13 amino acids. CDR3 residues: CASSRPGYNEQFF. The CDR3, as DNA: TGTGCCAGCAGCCGACCTGGCTACAATGAGCAGTTCTTC. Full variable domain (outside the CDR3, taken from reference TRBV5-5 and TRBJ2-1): DAGVTQSPTHLIKTRGQQVTLRCSPISGHKSVSWYQQVLGQGPQFIFQYYEKEERGRGNFPDRFSARQFPNYSSELNVNALLLGDSALYLCASSRPGYNEQFFGPGTRLTVL.

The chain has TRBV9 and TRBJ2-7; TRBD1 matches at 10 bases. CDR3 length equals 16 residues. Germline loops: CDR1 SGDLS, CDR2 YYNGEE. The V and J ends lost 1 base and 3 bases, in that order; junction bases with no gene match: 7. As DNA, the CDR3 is TGTGCCAGCAGCGTAACGGTCGGGACAGGGGTCTACGAGCAGTACTTC. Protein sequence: CASSVTVGTGVYEQYF.

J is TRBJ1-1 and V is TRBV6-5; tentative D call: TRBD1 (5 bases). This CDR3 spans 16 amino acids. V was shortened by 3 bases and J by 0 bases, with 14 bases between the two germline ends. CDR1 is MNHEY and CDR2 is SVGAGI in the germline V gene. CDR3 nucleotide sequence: TGTGCCAGCAGTTATCTCGGGGCCTCCCTGAACACTGAAGCTTTCTTT. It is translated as CASSYLGASLNTEAFF.

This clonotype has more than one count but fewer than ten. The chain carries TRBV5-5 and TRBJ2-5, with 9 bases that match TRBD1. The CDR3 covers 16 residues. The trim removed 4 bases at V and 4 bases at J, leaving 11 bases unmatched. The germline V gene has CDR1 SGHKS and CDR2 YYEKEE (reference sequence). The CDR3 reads CASSLPTGGGGETQYF. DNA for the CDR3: TGTGCCAGCAGCCTACCGACAGGGGGTGGGGGAGAGACCCAGTACTTC.

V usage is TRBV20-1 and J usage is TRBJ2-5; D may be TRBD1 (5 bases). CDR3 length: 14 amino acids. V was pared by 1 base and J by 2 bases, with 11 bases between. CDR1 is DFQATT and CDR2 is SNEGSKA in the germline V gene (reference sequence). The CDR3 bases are TGCAGTGCTAGAGCGATAGGGGCTCAAGAGACCCAGTACTTC. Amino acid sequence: CSARAIGAQETQYF.

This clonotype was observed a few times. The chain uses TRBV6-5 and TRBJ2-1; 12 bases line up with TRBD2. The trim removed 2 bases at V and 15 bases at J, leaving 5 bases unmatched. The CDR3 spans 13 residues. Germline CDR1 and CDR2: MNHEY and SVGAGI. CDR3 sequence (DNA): TGTGCCAGCAGTTACGGCCTAGCGGGAGGGTCGTTCTTC. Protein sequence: CASSYGLAGGSFF.

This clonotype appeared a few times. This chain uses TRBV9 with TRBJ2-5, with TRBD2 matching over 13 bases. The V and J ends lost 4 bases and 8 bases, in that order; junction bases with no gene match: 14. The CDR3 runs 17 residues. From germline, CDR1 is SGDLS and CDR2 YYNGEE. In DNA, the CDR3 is TGTGCCAGCAGCCCCCAGACTAGCGGGGGGTTCGGTCGAACCCAGTACTTC. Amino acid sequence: CASSPQTSGGFGRTQYF.

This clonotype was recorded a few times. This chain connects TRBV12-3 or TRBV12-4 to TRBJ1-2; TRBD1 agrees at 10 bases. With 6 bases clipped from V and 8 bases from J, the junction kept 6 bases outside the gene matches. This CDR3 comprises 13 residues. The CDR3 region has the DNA TGTGCCAGCAGGAGAGGGACAGGGGAAGGCTACACCTTC. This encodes CASRRGTGEGYTF.

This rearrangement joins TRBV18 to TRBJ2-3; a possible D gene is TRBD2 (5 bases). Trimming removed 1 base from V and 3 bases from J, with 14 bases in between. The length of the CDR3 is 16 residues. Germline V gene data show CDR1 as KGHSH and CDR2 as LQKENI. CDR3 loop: CASSPQAGRGTDTQYF. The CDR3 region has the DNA TGTGCCAGCTCACCACAAGCCGGAAGAGGGACAGATACGCAGTATTTT.

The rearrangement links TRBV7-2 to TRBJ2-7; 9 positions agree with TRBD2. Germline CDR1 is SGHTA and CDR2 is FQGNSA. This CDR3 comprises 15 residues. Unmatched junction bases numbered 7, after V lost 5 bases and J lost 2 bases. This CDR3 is CASSLSGSPPYEQYF. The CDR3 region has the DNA TGTGCCAGCAGCCTTAGCGGGAGTCCCCCCTACGAGCAGTACTTC.

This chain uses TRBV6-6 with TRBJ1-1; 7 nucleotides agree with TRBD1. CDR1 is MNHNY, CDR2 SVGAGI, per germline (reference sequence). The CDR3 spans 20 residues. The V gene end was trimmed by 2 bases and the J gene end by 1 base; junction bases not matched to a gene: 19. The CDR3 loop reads CASSYLPLGTDVKRNTEAFF. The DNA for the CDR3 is TGTGCCAGCAGTTACCTACCGTTAGGGACAGACGTAAAGCGGAACACTGAAGCTTTCTTT.

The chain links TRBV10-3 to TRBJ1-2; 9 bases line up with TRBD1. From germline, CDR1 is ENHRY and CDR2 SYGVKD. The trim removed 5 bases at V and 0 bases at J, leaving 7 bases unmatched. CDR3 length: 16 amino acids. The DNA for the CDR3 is TGTGCCATCAGTTCCTTCGGGACAGGGCCTAACTATGGCTACACCTTC. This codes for CAISSFGTGPNYGYTF.

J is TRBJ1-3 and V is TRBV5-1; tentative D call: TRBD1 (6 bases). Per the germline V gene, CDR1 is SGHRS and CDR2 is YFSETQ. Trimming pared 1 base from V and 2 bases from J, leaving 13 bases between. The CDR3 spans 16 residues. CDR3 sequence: CASSLTGRVAGNTIYF. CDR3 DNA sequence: TGCGCCAGCAGCTTGACAGGGAGGGTGGCTGGAAACACCATATATTTT.

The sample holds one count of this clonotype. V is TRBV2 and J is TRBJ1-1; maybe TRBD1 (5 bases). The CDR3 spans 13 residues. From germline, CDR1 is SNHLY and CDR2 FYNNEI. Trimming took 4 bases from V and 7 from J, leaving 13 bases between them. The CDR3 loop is CASSGRAGDEAFF. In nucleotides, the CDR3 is TGTGCCAGCAGTGGGAGGGCGGGGGATGAAGCTTTCTTT.

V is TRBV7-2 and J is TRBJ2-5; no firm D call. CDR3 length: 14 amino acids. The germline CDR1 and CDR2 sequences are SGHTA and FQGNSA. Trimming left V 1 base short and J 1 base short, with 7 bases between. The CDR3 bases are TGTGCCAGCAGCTTAGTTCAGTCCCAAGAGACCCAGTACTTC. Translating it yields CASSLVQSQETQYF.

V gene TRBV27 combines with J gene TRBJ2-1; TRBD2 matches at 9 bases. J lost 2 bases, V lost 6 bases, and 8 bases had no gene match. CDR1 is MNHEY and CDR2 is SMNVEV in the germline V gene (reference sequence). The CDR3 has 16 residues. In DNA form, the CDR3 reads TGTGCCAGCAGGGGTAGCGGGAGAGGAACCTACAATGAGCAGTTCTTC. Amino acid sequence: CASRGSGRGTYNEQFF.

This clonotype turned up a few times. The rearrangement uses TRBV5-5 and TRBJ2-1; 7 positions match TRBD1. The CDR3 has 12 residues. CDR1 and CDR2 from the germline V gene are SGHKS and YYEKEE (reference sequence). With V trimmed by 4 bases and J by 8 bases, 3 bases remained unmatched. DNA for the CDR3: TGTGCCAGCAGCCTTAGGGGGCATGAGCAGTTCTTC. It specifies CASSLRGHEQFF. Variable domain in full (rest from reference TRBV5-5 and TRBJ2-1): DAGVTQSPTHLIKTRGQQVTLRCSPISGHKSVSWYQQVLGQGPQFIFQYYEKEERGRGNFPDRFSARQFPNYSSELNVNALLLGDSALYLCASSLRGHEQFFGPGTRLTVL.

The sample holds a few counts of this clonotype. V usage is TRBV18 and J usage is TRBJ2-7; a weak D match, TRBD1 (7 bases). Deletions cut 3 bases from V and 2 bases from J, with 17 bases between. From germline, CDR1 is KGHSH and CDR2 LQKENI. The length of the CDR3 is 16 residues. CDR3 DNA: TGTGCCAGCTCACCCCAGACTCGGAGGGGGCCCTACGAGCAGTACTTC. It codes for CASSPQTRRGPYEQYF.

CDR3 sequence reads: CASSYSGAGRTEAFF. CDR3 bases: TGTGCCAGCAGTTACTCCGGGGCAGGAAGGACTGAAGCTTTCTTT. The V gene is TRBV6-5, the J gene TRBJ1-1; tentative D call: TRBD1 (5 bases). The CDR3 spans 15 residues. V lost 0 bases and J lost 5, with 13 bases in between. CDR1 is MNHEY and CDR2 is SVGAGI in the germline V gene.

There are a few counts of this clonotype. The chain's CDR3 is CASSRSASTDTQYF. CDR3 nucleotide sequence: TGTGCCAGCTCACGATCGGCTAGCACAGATACGCAGTATTTT. The chain couples TRBV18 to TRBJ2-3; D is unclear. The CDR3 has 14 amino acids. Deletions cut 4 bases from V and 0 bases from J, with 8 bases between. Germline CDR1 and CDR2: KGHSH and LQKENI. Drawing the rest from reference TRBV18 and TRBJ2-3, the complete variable domain is NAGVMQNPRHLVRRRGQEARLRCSPMKGHSHVYWYRQLPEEGLKFMVYLQKENIIDESGMPKERFSAEFPKEGPSILRIQQVVRGDSAAYFCASSRSASTDTQYFGPGTRLTVL.